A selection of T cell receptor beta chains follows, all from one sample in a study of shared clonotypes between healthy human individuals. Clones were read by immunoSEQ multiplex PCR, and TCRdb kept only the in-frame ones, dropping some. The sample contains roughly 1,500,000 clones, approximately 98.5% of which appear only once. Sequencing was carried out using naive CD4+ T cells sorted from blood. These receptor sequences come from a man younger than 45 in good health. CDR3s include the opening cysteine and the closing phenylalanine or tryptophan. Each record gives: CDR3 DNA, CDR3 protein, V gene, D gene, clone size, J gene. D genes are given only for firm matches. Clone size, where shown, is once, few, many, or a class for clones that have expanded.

CDR3 DNA: TGTGCCAGCAGCACGGGACTAGCGGGATCCTCCTACGAGCAGTACTTC
CDR3 protein: CASSTGLAGSSYEQYF
V gene: TRBV5-6
D gene: TRBD2
clone size: -
J gene: TRBJ2-7

CDR3 DNA: TGTGCCTGGAGTGGTTTGCCTGCCTTAACGTCCAACACTGAAGCTTTCTTT
CDR3 protein: CAWSGLPALTSNTEAFF
V gene: TRBV30
D gene: -
clone size: -
J gene: TRBJ1-1

CDR3 DNA: TGTGCCAGCTCACTACGATTCGACGAGCAGTACTTC
CDR3 protein: CASSLRFDEQYF
V gene: TRBV18
D gene: -
clone size: -
J gene: TRBJ2-7

CDR3 DNA: TGTGCCAGCAGCCGGGACAGTGCCACTGAAGCTTTCTTT
CDR3 protein: CASSRDSATEAFF
V gene: TRBV7-3
D gene: TRBD1
clone size: -
J gene: TRBJ1-1

CDR3 DNA: TGTGCTAGTGGTTTGACCGGGACAGGGGGCTTTCGGAACACCGGGGAGCTGTTTTTT
CDR3 protein: CASGLTGTGGFRNTGELFF
V gene: TRBV12-5
D gene: TRBD1
clone size: -
J gene: TRBJ2-2

CDR3 DNA: TGCGCCAGCAGCCAAGTTCTAGCGGACTCCTACGAGCAGTACTTC
CDR3 protein: CASSQVLADSYEQYF
V gene: TRBV4-3
D gene: TRBD2
clone size: -
J gene: TRBJ2-7

CDR3 DNA: TGTGCTAGCAGCTTAGCGGGAGGGCCTAACACCGGGGAGCTGTTTTTT
CDR3 protein: CASSLAGGPNTGELFF
V gene: TRBV7-7
D gene: TRBD2
clone size: -
J gene: TRBJ2-2

CDR3 DNA: TGTGCCAGCAGCTTATCGCTGGGCGGGATCCACAATGAGCAGTTCTTC
CDR3 protein: CASSLSLGGIHNEQFF
V gene: TRBV7-9
D gene: -
clone size: -
J gene: TRBJ2-1

CDR3 DNA: TGTGCCAGCAGCTTGTCTAGCACCACCTACGAGCAGTACTTC
CDR3 protein: CASSLSSTTYEQYF
V gene: TRBV7-9
D gene: -
clone size: -
J gene: TRBJ2-7

CDR3 DNA: TGTGGTACCCCACGTAGGGCAGGATGGACCGGGGAGCTGTTTTTT
CDR3 protein: CGTPRRAGWTGELFF
V gene: TRBV15
D gene: -
clone size: -
J gene: TRBJ2-2

CDR3 DNA: TGTGCCAGCAGCTTCGGGGGATCCTACGAGCAGTACTTC
CDR3 protein: CASSFGGSYEQYF
V gene: TRBV7-9
D gene: -
clone size: -
J gene: TRBJ2-7

CDR3 DNA: TGCGCCAGCAGCTTGACGAGGGGGACCACTGAAGCTTTCTTT
CDR3 protein: CASSLTRGTTEAFF
V gene: TRBV5-1
D gene: -
clone size: -
J gene: TRBJ1-1

CDR3 DNA: TGTGCCAGCAGTCTTCTATCCTACGAGCAGTACTTC
CDR3 protein: CASSLLSYEQYF
V gene: TRBV28
D gene: -
clone size: -
J gene: TRBJ2-7

CDR3 DNA: TGTGCCAGCACAAGCATAGGCGTGGACCCCTTCGAGCAGTACTTC
CDR3 protein: CASTSIGVDPFEQYF
V gene: TRBV28
D gene: -
clone size: -
J gene: TRBJ2-7

CDR3 DNA: TGCGCCAGCAGCTTGGCACTCGGGACTAGCAGCTACAATGAGCAGTTCTTC
CDR3 protein: CASSLALGTSSYNEQFF
V gene: TRBV5-1
D gene: TRBD2
clone size: once
J gene: TRBJ2-1

CDR3 DNA: TGTGCCAGTAGTAGCAGGGGGAACACCGGGGAGCTGTTTTTT
CDR3 protein: CASSSRGNTGELFF
V gene: TRBV19
D gene: -
clone size: once
J gene: TRBJ2-2

CDR3 DNA: TGTGCCAGCAGTGGACCCTTCGAAGATAATGAAAAACTGTTTTTT
CDR3 protein: CASSGPFEDNEKLFF
V gene: TRBV7-9
D gene: -
clone size: -
J gene: TRBJ1-4

CDR3 DNA: TGCAGCGTTGATCAAGGGGGGGGAAGAGGGTCCTACAATGAGCAGTTCTTC
CDR3 protein: CSVDQGGGRGSYNEQFF
V gene: TRBV29-1
D gene: -
clone size: -
J gene: TRBJ2-1

CDR3 DNA: TGTGCCAGCAGCTCTGTGTACGAGCAGTACTTC
CDR3 protein: CASSSVYEQYF
V gene: TRBV7-8
D gene: -
clone size: -
J gene: TRBJ2-7

CDR3 DNA: TGTGCCAGCAGCCAGCTAGGGGAGGGCTCGGGAGTCTATGGCTACACCTTC
CDR3 protein: CASSQLGEGSGVYGYTF
V gene: TRBV4-2
D gene: -
clone size: -
J gene: TRBJ1-2

CDR3 DNA: TGTGCCAGCAGCCGCTTCGGCGGGAGGGCCCCCGGGGAGCTGTTTTTT
CDR3 protein: CASSRFGGRAPGELFF
V gene: TRBV14
D gene: TRBD2
clone size: -
J gene: TRBJ2-2

CDR3 DNA: TGTGCCAGCAGCATAGGGGGGGGCTACGAGCAGTACTTC
CDR3 protein: CASSIGGGYEQYF
V gene: TRBV28
D gene: -
clone size: -
J gene: TRBJ2-7

CDR3 DNA: TGCGCCAGCAGCGCGGCAGGCCACGGTGAGCAGTTCTTC
CDR3 protein: CASSAAGHGEQFF
V gene: TRBV5-1
D gene: -
clone size: -
J gene: TRBJ2-1

CDR3 DNA: TGTGCCAGCAGTTTGGGGACGGACTATGGCTACACCTTC
CDR3 protein: CASSLGTDYGYTF
V gene: TRBV28
D gene: -
clone size: -
J gene: TRBJ1-2

CDR3 DNA: TGCGCCAGCAGCCAGTTGACAGAGCAAGAGACCCAGTACTTC
CDR3 protein: CASSQLTEQETQYF
V gene: TRBV4-1
D gene: -
clone size: -
J gene: TRBJ2-5

CDR3 DNA: TGTGCCAGCAGCCCAGGGGCCAGTAACTATGGCTACACCTTC
CDR3 protein: CASSPGASNYGYTF
V gene: TRBV6-1
D gene: -
clone size: -
J gene: TRBJ1-2